Presented here are 26 T cell receptor beta chains from one specimen sequenced in a study of cytomegalovirus exposure and HLA in healthy donors. Both 60 Vbeta primers and 13 Jbeta primers went into the PCR. Sequencing used immunoSEQ multiplex PCR; TCRdb keeps in-frame clones, though not all of them. The record lists 180,000 or so clones, of which the ten most abundant hold 0.75% to 0.85%. Specimen: PBMCs. Receptors were obtained from a woman between 18 and 29 years old in good health and CMV-seropositive.

The V gene is TRBV21-1, the J gene TRBJ1-1; TRBD1 is the table's D call, not checked against the DNA. TRBV21-1 is marked as a pseudogene. The CDR3 is 13 amino acids. The chain's CDR3 is CASSEEGDTEAFF. DNA for the CDR3: TGTGCCAGCAGCGAAGAAGGGGACACTGAAGCTTTCTTT.

The chain employs TRBV7-9 and TRBJ1-2; TRBD1 aligns across 8 bases. The length of the CDR3 is 16 residues. The germline CDR1 and CDR2 sequences are SEHNR and FQNEAQ (reference sequence). With V trimmed by 2 bases and J by 4 bases, 9 bases remained unmatched. CDR3 bases: TGTGCCAGCAGCTTACGGCAGACAGGGGCAAGCTATGGCTACACCTTC. Amino acids: CASSLRQTGASYGYTF.

The CDR3 bases are TGTGCCAGCAGTTCCAGCTCCGGGACTAGGTACGAGCAGTACTTC. Protein sequence: CASSSSSGTRYEQYF. The chain links TRBV6-6 to TRBJ2-7, with 8 positions matching TRBD2. The germline V gene encodes CDR1 MNHNY and CDR2 SVGAGI (reference sequence). The J segment lost 4 bases and the V segment lost 4 bases, leaving 9 bases of the junction unmatched. The CDR3 totals 15 residues.

The rearrangement joins TRBV5-1 to TRBJ2-7; D is ambiguous. Germline CDR1 and CDR2: SGHRS and YFSETQ. The CDR3 loop spans 13 amino acids. Trimming took off 2 bases at V and 0 bases at J, with 6 bases between the two ends. The CDR3 DNA reads as TGCGCCAGCAGCTTCAGGCCCTCCTACGAGCAGTACTTC. Residues: CASSFRPSYEQYF.

The chain links TRBV2 to TRBJ2-7; D is possibly TRBD1 (6 bases). This CDR3 comprises 12 residues. V was trimmed by 2 bases and J by 5 bases, leaving 7 bases between them. From germline, CDR1 is SNHLY and CDR2 FYNNEI. DNA of the CDR3: TGTGCCAGCAGTGAAAACAGGGACGAGCAGTACTTC. It is translated as CASSENRDEQYF.

The chain has TRBV4-1 and TRBJ1-6, with a weak D call TRBD1 (5 bases). There are 16 residues in the CDR3. Germline CDR1 is MGHRA and CDR2 is YSYEKL. V lost 4 bases and J 6 bases, leaving 16 bases between the germline ends. The CDR3 spells CASSPLAGRTNSPLHF. Written as DNA, the CDR3 is TGCGCCAGCAGCCCCCTAGCGGGGCGAACTAATTCACCCCTCCACTTT.

The chain recombines TRBV27 with TRBJ1-5; 8 nucleotides line up with TRBD1. The CDR3 runs to 16 residues. V lost 5 bases to trimming and J lost 2 bases; unmatched junction nucleotides: 8. Germline CDR1 MNHEY, CDR2 SMNVEV (reference sequence). The CDR3 sequence is CASSQRQGYGNQPQHF. As DNA, the CDR3 is TGTGCCAGCAGTCAAAGACAGGGGTACGGCAATCAGCCCCAGCATTTT.

The V call is TRBV9, the J call TRBJ2-1, with TRBD1 as a possible D gene (8 bases). The CDR3 totals 15 residues. Germline V gives CDR1 SGDLS, CDR2 YYNGEE. V lost 0 bases, J lost 8 bases, and 15 bases lay in between. CDR3 sequence reads: CASSVGTGRGDEQFF. In nucleotides, the CDR3 is TGTGCCAGCAGCGTAGGGACAGGGAGGGGGGATGAGCAGTTCTTC.

The rearrangement joins TRBV2 to TRBJ1-1, with D uncertain. This CDR3 comprises 15 residues. Trimming stripped 5 bases from V and 0 bases from J, with 13 bases between. Looked up from germline, CDR1 is SNHLY and CDR2 is FYNNEI. The CDR3 sequence is CASSFVELMNTEAFF. CDR3 nucleotide sequence: TGTGCCAGCAGTTTCGTTGAGCTAATGAACACTGAAGCTTTCTTT.

This rearrangement joins TRBV30 to TRBJ1-1, with 9 bases fitting TRBD1. Germline V gives CDR1 GTSNPN, CDR2 SVGIG (reference sequence). The ends lost 4 bases at V and 4 bases at J; junction bases unmatched: 7. This CDR3 spans 14 amino acids. The CDR3 region is CAWTLLDRGTEAFF. For the CDR3, the DNA is TGTGCCTGGACCTTACTGGACAGGGGCACTGAAGCTTTCTTT.

The chain recombines TRBV6-5 with TRBJ2-7; 8 bases are a match to TRBD1. V lost 6 bases to trimming and J lost 6 bases; unmatched junction nucleotides: 7. CDR1 and CDR2 (germline): MNHEY, SVGAGI. This CDR3 comprises 13 residues. The CDR3 nucleotides read TGTGCCAGCAGCTCTCAGGGGGCCACCGAGCAGTACTTC. This encodes CASSSQGATEQYF.

V is TRBV29-1 and J is TRBJ1-5; 8 nucleotides line up with TRBD1. Germline CDR1 reads SQVTM; CDR2 reads ANQGSEA. The ends lost 4 bases at V and 0 bases at J; junction bases unmatched: 5. The CDR3 runs 15 residues. The CDR3 DNA is TGCAGCGTTGTCTTCACAGGGGGTAGCAATCAGCCCCAGCATTTT. Translating it yields CSVVFTGGSNQPQHF.

CDR3 nucleotide sequence: TGCGCCAGCAGTGAAAGGGGCACGGGAGAGACCCAGTACTTC. Translating gives CASSERGTGETQYF. The rearrangement joins TRBV10-2 to TRBJ2-5, with D possibly matching TRBD1 (5 bases). Germline lookup yields CDR1 WSHSY and CDR2 SAAADI. Deletions cut 3 bases from V and 4 bases from J, with 12 bases between. The CDR3 covers 14 residues.

The chain carries TRBV19 and TRBJ1-2; TRBD1 agrees at 10 bases. Germline CDR1 LNHDA, CDR2 SQIVND (reference sequence). The V segment lost 6 bases and the J segment 6 bases; nucleotides outside the gene matches: 7. This CDR3 comprises 14 residues. The CDR3 DNA reads as TGTGCCAGTAGCCTGGACAGGGGGAATGATGGCTACACCTTC. Its translation is CASSLDRGNDGYTF.

V is TRBV19 and J is TRBJ2-1; 7 nucleotides line up with TRBD1. V shed 3 bases, J shed 7 bases, and the junction held 6 bases outside the gene matches. The V gene's germline CDR1 is LNHDA and CDR2 SQIVND (reference sequence). The CDR3 sequence is 14 residues long. CDR3 loop: CASSIKTGANEQFF. CDR3 bases: TGTGCCAGTAGTATTAAAACAGGGGCTAATGAGCAGTTCTTC.

The chain recombines TRBV7-9 with TRBJ1-1; D unclear. Looked up from germline, CDR1 is SEHNR and CDR2 is FQNEAQ (reference sequence). The CDR3 is 13 amino acids. V lost 5 bases and J 3 bases, leaving 10 bases between the germline ends. The CDR3 spells CASSMLADTEAFF. The DNA of the CDR3 is TGTGCCAGCAGCATGCTGGCGGACACTGAAGCTTTCTTT.

The chain combines TRBV11-3 with TRBJ1-6; 8 positions agree with TRBD1. The CDR3 consists of 16 residues. The trim removed 4 bases at V and 5 bases at J, leaving 7 bases unmatched. The germline gives CDR1 SGHNT, CDR2 YENEEA. CDR3 protein: CASSSGGSSDNSPLHF. For the CDR3, the DNA is TGTGCCAGCAGCTCAGGGGGCAGTAGTGATAATTCACCCCTCCACTTT.

V and J are TRBV15 and TRBJ1-5; weak D call: TRBD1 (5 bases). The germline V and J ends were trimmed by 1 base and 5 bases, with 12 bases remaining between them. This CDR3 contains 15 residues. CDR1 LNHNV and CDR2 YYDKDF come from the germline V gene (reference sequence). The CDR3 bases are TGTGCCACCAGCAGAGGGGGGGAGGGGCATCAGCCCCAGCATTTT. Its translation is CATSRGGEGHQPQHF.

As for this clone: The germline gene is not matched at one end of the junction; a read error may be the cause. The rearrangement joins TRBV12-5 to TRBJ2-7; D is perhaps TRBD1 (6 bases). Germline V gene data show CDR1 as LGHNT and CDR2 as FRNRAP. The CDR3 loop spans 16 amino acids. The CDR3 DNA sequence: TGTGCTAGTGGTTTGGTCCTGGACAGAAAGACGCTTCTCCTGAACTTC. This translates into CASGLVLDRKTLLLNF.

J is TRBJ1-1 and V is TRBV6-1; the match to TRBD1 covers 9 bases. The V and J ends lost 7 bases and 7 bases, in that order; junction bases with no gene match: 7. The CDR3 has 13 residues. Germline CDR1 is MNHNS and CDR2 is SASEGT. In DNA, the CDR3 is TGTGCCAGCACCTACAGGGGGCAAGTTGAAGCTTTCTTT. It translates to CASTYRGQVEAFF.

Concerning this clone itself: Relative to the germline gene, one junction end is altered; a read error may explain this. This chain connects TRBV7-7 to TRBJ2-5; tentatively, D is TRBD2 (5 bases). The CDR3 covers 13 residues. Germline V lookup: CDR1 SSHAT, CDR2 FNYEAQ (reference sequence). The CDR3 sequence: CASSLRPGETQYF. The CDR3 DNA reads as TGTGCTAGCAGCCTCCGTCCGGGGGAGACCCAGTACTTC.

This sequence joins TRBV7-3 and TRBJ2-3, with 7 positions matching TRBD2. Looked up from germline, CDR1 is SGHTA and CDR2 is FQGTGA. The CDR3 is 15 amino acids. J lost 4 bases, V lost 2 bases, and 6 bases had no gene match. The CDR3 sequence is CASSLDGGESDTQYF. CDR3 coding DNA: TGTGCCAGCAGCTTAGATGGGGGGGAGTCAGATACGCAGTATTTT.

This chain joins TRBV13 and TRBJ1-5; D remains ambiguous. Germline CDR1 PRHDT, CDR2 FYEKMQ (reference sequence). This CDR3 is 15 amino acids long. V lost 5 bases and J 2 bases, leaving 13 bases between the germline ends. As DNA, the CDR3 is TGTGCCAGCAGCCACGGGTCCGGTGGCAATCAGCCCCAGCATTTT. Amino acid sequence: CASSHGSGGNQPQHF.

CDR3: CASSAGLFNQPQHF. CDR3 DNA: TGTGCCAGCAGTGCAGGGCTATTCAATCAGCCCCAGCATTTT. This chain links TRBV2 with TRBJ1-5; maybe TRBD1 (5 bases). The germline V gene encodes CDR1 SNHLY and CDR2 FYNNEI. This CDR3 region has 14 residues. The V end lost 4 bases, the J end lost 3 bases, and 10 bases lay between the germline ends.

Of note for this clone: Because the CDR3's place on the DNA is in doubt, the DNA is left out and the CDR3 is given as listed by TCRdb. The chain has TRBV9 and TRBJ2-7; TRBD1, the table's D call, lacks a check against the DNA. Germline loops: CDR1 SGDLS, CDR2 YYNGEE. The CDR3 spans 15 residues, counting both ends. CDR3 region: CASSVASGQGYEQYF.

The chain links TRBV19 to TRBJ1-6; a possible D gene is TRBD1 (5 bases). The CDR3 has 14 residues. The germline V gene encodes CDR1 LNHDA and CDR2 SQIVND (reference sequence). V lost 3 bases, J lost 10 bases, and 13 bases lay in between. CDR3 DNA sequence: TGTGCCAGTAGTATCAGGCAGGGAGGGTCACCCCTCCACTTT. As protein: CASSIRQGGSPLHF.